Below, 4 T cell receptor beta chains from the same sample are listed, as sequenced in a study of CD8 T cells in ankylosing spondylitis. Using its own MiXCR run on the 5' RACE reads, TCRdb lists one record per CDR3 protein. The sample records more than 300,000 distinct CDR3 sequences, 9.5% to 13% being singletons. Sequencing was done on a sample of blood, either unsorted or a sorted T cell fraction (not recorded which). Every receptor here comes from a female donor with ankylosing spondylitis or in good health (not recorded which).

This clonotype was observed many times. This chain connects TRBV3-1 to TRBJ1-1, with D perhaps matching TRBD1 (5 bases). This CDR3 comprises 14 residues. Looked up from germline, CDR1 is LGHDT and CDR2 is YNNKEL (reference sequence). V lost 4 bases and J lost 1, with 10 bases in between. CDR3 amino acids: CASSPEQGNTEAFF. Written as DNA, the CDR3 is TGTGCCAGCAGCCCAGAGCAGGGGAACACTGAAGCTTTCTTT.

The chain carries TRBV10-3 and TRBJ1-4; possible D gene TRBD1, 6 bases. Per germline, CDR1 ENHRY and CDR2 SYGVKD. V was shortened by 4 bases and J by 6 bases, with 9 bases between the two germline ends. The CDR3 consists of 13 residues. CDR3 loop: CAISATGYEKLFF. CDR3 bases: TGTGCCATCAGTGCGACAGGTTATGAAAAACTGTTTTTT.

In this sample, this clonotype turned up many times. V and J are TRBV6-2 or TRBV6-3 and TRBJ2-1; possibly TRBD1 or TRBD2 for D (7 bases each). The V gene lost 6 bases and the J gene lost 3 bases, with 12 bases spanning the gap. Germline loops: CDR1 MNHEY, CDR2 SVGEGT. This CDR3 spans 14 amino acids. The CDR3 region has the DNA TGTGCCAGCAGAACAGGGGACTACTACAATGAGCAGTTCTTC. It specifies CASRTGDYYNEQFF.

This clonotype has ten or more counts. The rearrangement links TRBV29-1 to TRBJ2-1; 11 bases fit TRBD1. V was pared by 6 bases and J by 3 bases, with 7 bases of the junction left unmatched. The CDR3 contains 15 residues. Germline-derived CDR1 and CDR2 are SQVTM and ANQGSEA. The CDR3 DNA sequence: TGCAGCGTCTACCAGGGGACAGGGGGCTACAATGAGCAGTTCTTC. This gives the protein CSVYQGTGGYNEQFF.